Below are 16 T cell receptor beta chains sequenced from a single sample in a study of shared clonotypes between healthy human individuals. Measured with immunoSEQ multiplex PCR; TCRdb has only the in-frame clones, and not every one. Of about 1,800,000 clones listed, just under 95% are singletons. The naive CD8 subset, CD45RO-negative cells positively selected for CCR7, excluded terminally differentiated effector memory CD45RA+ cells. Sequences were obtained from naive CD8+ T cells sorted from blood. These receptors all stem from a young man in good health.

This clone occurred once. The gene calls are TRBV7-8 and TRBJ1-4; 7 bases map to TRBD1. CDR3 size: 17 residues. The germline gives CDR1 SGHVS, CDR2 FQNEAQ. J gave up 7 bases and V 2 bases, and 13 bases lay outside the gene matches. The CDR3 bases are TGTGCCAGCAGCTTACCCCGACAGGGCGTGGAGGGTGAAAAACTGTTTTTT. It is translated as CASSLPRQGVEGEKLFF.

In regard to this clone: Mismatch with germline at one junction end may stem from a read error. The V and J genes are TRBV6-1 and TRBJ2-1, with D maybe TRBD2 (5 bases). Looked up from germline, CDR1 is MNHNS and CDR2 is SASEGT. CDR3 length: 15 amino acids. The CDR3 here is CASTESRTLRNEQFF. The CDR3 DNA reads TGTGCCAGCACTGAAAGCAGGACTCTTCGGAATGAGCAGTTCTTC.

As for this clone: The junction does not match germline at one end; this may be a read error. The same CDR3 can be traced to other DNA sequences in this sample. The chain has TRBV7-7 and TRBJ2-7; a possible D gene is TRBD1 (5 bases). CDR3 size: 15 residues. Looked up from germline, CDR1 is SSHAT and CDR2 is FNYEAQ (reference sequence). The CDR3 sequence: CASSLGAGPTYEQYF. The CDR3, as DNA: TGTGCTAGCAGCTTAGGGGCAGGACCGACCTACGAGCAGTACTTC.

This chain links TRBV5-8 with TRBJ2-7, with 8 nucleotides matching TRBD1. V lost 3 bases to trimming and J lost 0 bases; unmatched junction nucleotides: 5. The CDR3 spans 15 residues. Germline V gene sequence: CDR1 SGHTS, CDR2 YDEGEE. CDR3 in amino acids: CASSYQGASSYEQYF. Here the CDR3 DNA reads TGTGCCAGCAGCTACCAGGGGGCCTCCTCCTACGAGCAGTACTTC.

The DNA of the CDR3 is TGCGCCAGCAGCTTGGTTCCGGACCATAGCAATCAGCCCCAGCATTTT. Translated, it gives CASSLVPDHSNQPQHF. The chain links TRBV5-1 to TRBJ1-5; D gene unclear. Germline V lookup: CDR1 SGHRS, CDR2 YFSETQ. With 0 bases removed from V and 0 bases from J, the gap between germline ends came to 10 bases. This CDR3 is built from 16 residues.

The chain couples TRBV27 to TRBJ2-7, with TRBD2 identical over 9 bases. CDR3 length equals 15 residues. V lost 4 bases and J lost 3; bases outside the gene matches: 7. Germline CDR1 and CDR2: MNHEY and SMNVEV (reference sequence). The CDR3 region has the DNA TGTGCCAGCAGTTACCGACTAGCGGTGAACTACGAGCAGTACTTC. It is translated as CASSYRLAVNYEQYF.

This rearrangement joins TRBV5-4 to TRBJ2-5; 12 nucleotides agree with TRBD2. Germline CDR1 and CDR2: SGHNT and YYREEE (reference sequence). The J segment lost 5 bases and the V segment lost 6 bases, leaving 2 bases of the junction unmatched. CDR3 length: 13 amino acids. This CDR3 is CASTLAGGETQYF. The DNA for the CDR3 is TGTGCCAGCACCCTAGCGGGGGGGGAGACCCAGTACTTC.

The chain joins TRBV6-6 to TRBJ1-1, with TRBD1 matching over 7 bases. This CDR3 has 14 amino acids. Germline V CDR1 and CDR2: MNHNY, SVGAGI (reference sequence). J lost 5 bases, V lost 2 bases, and 5 bases had no gene match. The DNA of the CDR3 is TGTGCCAGCAGTTACGAGGGGGCGCGGACTGAAGCTTTCTTT. The encoded protein is CASSYEGARTEAFF.

This rearrangement joins TRBV9 to TRBJ1-2, with D possibly TRBD1 on 5 matching bases. The CDR3 extends over 14 amino acids. V was pared by 3 bases and J by 4 bases, with 13 bases between. The germline V gene encodes CDR1 SGDLS and CDR2 YYNGEE. The CDR3 region is CASSEGVSGYGYTF. The CDR3 DNA is TGTGCCAGCAGCGAAGGGGTTTCGGGCTATGGCTACACCTTC.

This chain uses TRBV11-2 with TRBJ1-4; D call uncertain. V was cut by 1 base and J by 2 bases, with 5 bases left in between. CDR3 length: 14 amino acids. Looked up from germline, CDR1 is SGHAT and CDR2 is FQNNGV. CDR3: CASSLAWTNEKLFF. The CDR3 DNA reads as TGTGCCAGCAGCTTAGCTTGGACTAATGAAAAACTGTTTTTT.

As to this clone: A much bigger clone sits one base away, suggesting this may be a read error. V is TRBV10-3 and J is TRBJ2-1, with a tentative D call TRBD2 (6 bases). CDR3 size: 17 residues. From germline, CDR1 is ENHRY and CDR2 SYGVKD. The CDR3 sequence is CAVSESQGSGDYNEQFF. The CDR3 nucleotides are TGTGCCGTCAGTGAGTCCCAGGGTAGCGGAGACTACAATGAGCAGTTCTTC.

Remarks on this clone: At the DNA level, this CDR3 is encoded by other sequences in the same sample as well. The J gene is TRBJ2-1, the V gene TRBV19; 8 bases are a match to TRBD2. CDR1 LNHDA and CDR2 SQIVND come from the germline V gene (reference sequence). V lost 2 bases to trimming and J lost 4 bases; unmatched junction nucleotides: 4. The CDR3 has 15 residues. CDR3 protein: CASSISGGPYNEQFF. CDR3 sequence (DNA): TGTGCCAGTAGTATATCGGGAGGGCCGTACAATGAGCAGTTCTTC.

The chain carries TRBV4-2 and TRBJ2-5, with TRBD1 matching over 7 bases. The CDR3 extends over 17 amino acids. From germline, CDR1 is LGHNA and CDR2 YNFKEQ. V lost 0 bases, J lost 2 bases, and 9 bases stayed unmatched. Here the CDR3 reads CASSQEATGTEQETQYF. The CDR3 DNA reads TGTGCCAGCAGCCAAGAGGCCACCGGGACAGAGCAAGAGACCCAGTACTTC.

This sequence joins TRBV5-4 and TRBJ2-4; D is possibly TRBD2 (5 bases). From germline, CDR1 is SGHNT and CDR2 YYREEE (reference sequence). The V and J ends lost 4 bases and 4 bases respectively, with 9 bases between them. The CDR3 consists of 13 residues. CDR3 in amino acids: CASSPPGKNIQYF. DNA of the CDR3: TGTGCCAGCAGCCCGCCGGGGAAAAACATTCAGTACTTC.

The chain employs TRBV29-1 and TRBJ2-1; 11 positions agree with TRBD2. This CDR3 has 17 residues. Germline CDR1 SQVTM, CDR2 ANQGSEA. With V trimmed by 1 base and J by 2 bases, 7 bases remained unmatched. In DNA form, the CDR3 reads TGCAGCGTTGAAGGAGAGGGGACTAGCGGAACCTACAATGAGCAGTTCTTC. The encoded protein is CSVEGEGTSGTYNEQFF.

The chain joins TRBV2 to TRBJ2-1; 13 bases are shared with TRBD2. The germline V gene has CDR1 SNHLY and CDR2 FYNNEI. CDR3 length: 16 amino acids. J lost 8 bases, V lost 3 bases, and 7 bases had no gene match. CDR3 amino acids: CASSDAGLAGVDEQFF. For the CDR3, the DNA is TGTGCCAGCAGTGATGCCGGACTAGCGGGAGTCGATGAGCAGTTCTTC.